This record looks at one TCR beta chain sequence and its context. Its matching antigen is unknown. These data are taken from a study of shared clonotypes between healthy human individuals. The CDR3 contains 16 residues. Germline V gene lookup returns CDR1 SGHRS and CDR2 YFSETQ. Trimming pared 4 bases from V and 2 bases from J, leaving 19 bases between. Deep was the level used in running the assay. TCRdb keeps only in-frame clones here, not all; method: immunoSEQ multiplex PCR. The repertoire has 850,000 to 1,200,000 clones, approximately 72% of them found once; the top ten carry approximately 1.5%. Points from the study as a whole: Among non-shared clonotypes, generation probabilities were lower than among those shared by all four donors. Between several donors, naive CD4 clonotypes were shared at a level of about 5%. Clonotype sharing among donors was thought likely to change with sequencing depth.

Sample: memory CD4+ T cells sorted from blood. Subset specified: CD45RA-negative fraction. The V gene is TRBV5-1, the J gene TRBJ2-7, with D perhaps matching TRBD1 or TRBD2 (5 bases each). The TCR was taken from a man aged 18 to 35 in good health. DNA for the CDR3: TGCGCCAGCAGCGTTGAAACCGGGACGGCAACCTACGAGCAGTACTTC. Protein: CASSVETGTATYEQYF.